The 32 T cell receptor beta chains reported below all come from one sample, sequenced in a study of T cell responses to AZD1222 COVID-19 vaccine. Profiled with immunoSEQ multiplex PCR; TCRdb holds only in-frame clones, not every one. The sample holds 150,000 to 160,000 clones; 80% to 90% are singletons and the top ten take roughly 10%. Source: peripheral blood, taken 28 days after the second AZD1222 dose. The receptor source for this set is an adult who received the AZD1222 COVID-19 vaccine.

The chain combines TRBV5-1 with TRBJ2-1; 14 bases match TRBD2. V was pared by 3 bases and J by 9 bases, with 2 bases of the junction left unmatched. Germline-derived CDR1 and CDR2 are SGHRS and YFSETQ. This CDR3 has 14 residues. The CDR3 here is CASSSGLAGAEQFF. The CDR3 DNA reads TGCGCCAGCAGCTCGGGACTAGCGGGAGCTGAGCAGTTCTTC.

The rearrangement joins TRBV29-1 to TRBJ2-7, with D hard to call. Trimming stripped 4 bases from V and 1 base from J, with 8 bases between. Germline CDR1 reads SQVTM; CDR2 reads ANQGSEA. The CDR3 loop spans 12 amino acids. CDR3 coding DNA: TGCAGCGTTGTAGACGGATCCTACGAGCAGTACTTC. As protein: CSVVDGSYEQYF.

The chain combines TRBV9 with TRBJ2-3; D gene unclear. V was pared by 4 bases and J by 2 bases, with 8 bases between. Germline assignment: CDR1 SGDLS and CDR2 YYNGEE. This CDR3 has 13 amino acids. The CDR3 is CASSPSPTDTQYF. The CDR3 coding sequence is TGTGCCAGCAGCCCCAGCCCCACAGATACGCAGTATTTT.

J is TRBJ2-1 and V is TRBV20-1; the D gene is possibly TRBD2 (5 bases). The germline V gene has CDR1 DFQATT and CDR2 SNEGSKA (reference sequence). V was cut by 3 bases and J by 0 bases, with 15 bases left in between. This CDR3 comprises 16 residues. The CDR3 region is CSASRQRRSSYNEQFF. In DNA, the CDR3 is TGCAGTGCTAGTAGGCAGCGGAGGAGCTCCTACAATGAGCAGTTCTTC.

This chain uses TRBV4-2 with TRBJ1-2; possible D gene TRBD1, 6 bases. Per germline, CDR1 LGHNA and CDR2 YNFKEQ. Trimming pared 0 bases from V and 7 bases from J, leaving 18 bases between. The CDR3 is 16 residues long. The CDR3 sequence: CASSQDWQAEGGGYTF. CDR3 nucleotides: TGTGCCAGCAGCCAAGATTGGCAGGCCGAAGGGGGTGGCTACACCTTC.

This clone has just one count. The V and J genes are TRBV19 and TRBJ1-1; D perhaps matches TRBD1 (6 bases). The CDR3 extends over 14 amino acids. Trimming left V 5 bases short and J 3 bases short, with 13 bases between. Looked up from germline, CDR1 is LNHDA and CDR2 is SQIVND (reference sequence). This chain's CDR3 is CASSALGGYTEAFF. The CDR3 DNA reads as TGTGCCAGTAGTGCCCTAGGGGGGTACACTGAAGCTTTCTTT.

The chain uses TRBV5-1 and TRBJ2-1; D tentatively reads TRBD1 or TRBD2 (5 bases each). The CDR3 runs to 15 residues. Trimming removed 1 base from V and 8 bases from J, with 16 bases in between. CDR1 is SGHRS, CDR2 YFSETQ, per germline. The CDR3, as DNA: TGCGCCAGCAGCTTGCACGGCCAGCTGGGGGATGAGCAGTTCTTC. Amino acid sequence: CASSLHGQLGDEQFF.

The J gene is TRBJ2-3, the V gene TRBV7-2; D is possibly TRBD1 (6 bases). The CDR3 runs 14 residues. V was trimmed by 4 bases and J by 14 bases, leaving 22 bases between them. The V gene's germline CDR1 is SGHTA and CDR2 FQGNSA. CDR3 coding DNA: TGTGCCAGCAGCTCGACCGGGACACCTGGCCGCAGGTATTTT. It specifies CASSSTGTPGRRYF.

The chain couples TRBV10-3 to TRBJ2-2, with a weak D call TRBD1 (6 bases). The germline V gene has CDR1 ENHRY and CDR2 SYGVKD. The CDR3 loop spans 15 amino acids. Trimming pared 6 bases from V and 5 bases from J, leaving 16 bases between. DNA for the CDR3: TGTGCCATCAGACAGACAGGTCCGTCGACCGGGGAGCTGTTTTTT. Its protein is CAIRQTGPSTGELFF.

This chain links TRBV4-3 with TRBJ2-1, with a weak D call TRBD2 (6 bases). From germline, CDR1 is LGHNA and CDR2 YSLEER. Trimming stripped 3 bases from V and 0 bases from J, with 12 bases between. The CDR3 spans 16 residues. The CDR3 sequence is CASSQVLGGSYNEQFF. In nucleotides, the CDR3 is TGCGCCAGCAGCCAGGTCCTGGGGGGCTCCTACAATGAGCAGTTCTTC.

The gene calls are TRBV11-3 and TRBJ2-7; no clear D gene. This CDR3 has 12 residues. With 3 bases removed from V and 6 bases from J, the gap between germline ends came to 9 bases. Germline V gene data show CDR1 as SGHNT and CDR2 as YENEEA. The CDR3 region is CASSFKLREQYF. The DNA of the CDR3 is TGTGCCAGCAGCTTTAAGTTGCGCGAGCAGTACTTC.

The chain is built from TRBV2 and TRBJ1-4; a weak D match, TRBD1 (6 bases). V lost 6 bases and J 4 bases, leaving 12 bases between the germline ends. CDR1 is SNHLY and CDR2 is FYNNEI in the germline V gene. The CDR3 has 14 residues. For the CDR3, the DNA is TGTGCCAGCAGCATACAGGGATTTAATGAAAAACTGTTTTTT. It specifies CASSIQGFNEKLFF.

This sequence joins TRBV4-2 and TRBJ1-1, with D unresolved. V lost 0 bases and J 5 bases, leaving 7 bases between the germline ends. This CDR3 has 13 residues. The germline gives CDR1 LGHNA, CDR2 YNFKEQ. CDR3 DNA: TGTGCCAGCAGCCAAGATTCCACAACTGAAGCTTTCTTT. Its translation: CASSQDSTTEAFF.

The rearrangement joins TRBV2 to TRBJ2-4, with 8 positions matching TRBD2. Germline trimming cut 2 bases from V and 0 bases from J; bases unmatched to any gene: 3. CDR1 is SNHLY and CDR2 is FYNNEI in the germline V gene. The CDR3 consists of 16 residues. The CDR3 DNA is TGTGCCAGCAGTGAACGACTAGCGTTAGCCAAAAACATTCAGTACTTC. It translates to CASSERLALAKNIQYF.

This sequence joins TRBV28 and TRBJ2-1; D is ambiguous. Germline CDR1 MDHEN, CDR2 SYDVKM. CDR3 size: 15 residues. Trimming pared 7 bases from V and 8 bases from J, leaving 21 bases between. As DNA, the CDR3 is TGTGCCAGCACTCAATCCGGCCCAGGTATCTATGAGCAGTTCTTC. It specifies CASTQSGPGIYEQFF. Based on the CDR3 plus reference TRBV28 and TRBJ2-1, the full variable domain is DVKVTQSSRYLVKRTGEKVFLECVQDMDHENMFWYRQDPGLGLRLIYFSYDVKMKEKGDIPEGYSVSREKKERFSLILESASTNQTSMYLCASTQSGPGIYEQFFGPGTRLTVL.

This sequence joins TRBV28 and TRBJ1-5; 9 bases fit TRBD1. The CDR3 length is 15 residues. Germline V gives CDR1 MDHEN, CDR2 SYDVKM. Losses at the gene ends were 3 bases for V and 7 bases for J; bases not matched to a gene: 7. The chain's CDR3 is CASSFTGGAVQPQHF. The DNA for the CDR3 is TGTGCCAGCAGTTTTACAGGGGGCGCGGTGCAGCCCCAGCATTTT.

For the CDR3, the DNA is TGTGCCAGCAGCTCAGGGGACAGGGGGCGATACGAGCAGTACTTC. Its translation: CASSSGDRGRYEQYF. The J gene is TRBJ2-7, the V gene TRBV7-9; 12 nucleotides agree with TRBD1. The J segment lost 4 bases and the V segment lost 4 bases, leaving 5 bases of the junction unmatched. Germline V gene data show CDR1 as SEHNR and CDR2 as FQNEAQ (reference sequence). The CDR3 loop spans 15 amino acids.

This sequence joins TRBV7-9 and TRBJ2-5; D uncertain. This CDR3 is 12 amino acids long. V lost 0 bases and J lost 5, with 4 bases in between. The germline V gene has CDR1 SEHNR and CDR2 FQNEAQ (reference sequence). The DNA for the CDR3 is TGTGCCAGCAGCTTAGCAGGGGAGACCCAGTACTTC. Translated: CASSLAGETQYF.

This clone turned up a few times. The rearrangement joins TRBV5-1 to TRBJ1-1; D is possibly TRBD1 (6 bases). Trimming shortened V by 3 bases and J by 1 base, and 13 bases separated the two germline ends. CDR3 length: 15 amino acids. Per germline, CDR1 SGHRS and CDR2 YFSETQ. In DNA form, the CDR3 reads TGCGCCAGCAGCTGGGCGGGGGCCGAGAACACTGAAGCTTTCTTT. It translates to CASSWAGAENTEAFF.

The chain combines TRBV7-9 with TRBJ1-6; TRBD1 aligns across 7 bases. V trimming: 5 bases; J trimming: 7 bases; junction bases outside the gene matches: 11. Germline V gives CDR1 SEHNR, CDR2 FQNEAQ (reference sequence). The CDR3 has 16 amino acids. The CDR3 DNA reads TGTGCCAGCAGCCCGAGTGACAGGGCCGTGAATTCACCCCTCCACTTT. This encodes CASSPSDRAVNSPLHF.

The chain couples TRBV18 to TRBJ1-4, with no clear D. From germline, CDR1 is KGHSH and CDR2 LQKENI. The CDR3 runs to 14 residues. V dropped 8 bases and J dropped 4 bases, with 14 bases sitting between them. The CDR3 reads CASLEGLGNEKLFF. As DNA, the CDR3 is TGTGCCAGCCTGGAAGGGCTGGGTAATGAAAAACTGTTTTTT.

The CDR3, as DNA: TGCGCCAGCAGCTTGGCTGTCTCCTCTCTCAATGAGCAGTTCTTC. It codes for CASSLAVSSLNEQFF. The chain employs TRBV5-1 and TRBJ2-1; the D is unclear. Germline assignment: CDR1 SGHRS and CDR2 YFSETQ. The CDR3 consists of 15 residues. Trimming shortened V by 0 bases and J by 6 bases, and 13 bases separated the two germline ends.

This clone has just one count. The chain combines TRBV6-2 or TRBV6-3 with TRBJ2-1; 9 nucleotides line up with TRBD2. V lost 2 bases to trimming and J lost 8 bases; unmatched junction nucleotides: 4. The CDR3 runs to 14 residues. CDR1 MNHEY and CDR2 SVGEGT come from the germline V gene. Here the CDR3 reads CASSYAGGLYEQFF. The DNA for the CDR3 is TGTGCCAGCAGTTACGCGGGAGGGCTCTATGAGCAGTTCTTC.

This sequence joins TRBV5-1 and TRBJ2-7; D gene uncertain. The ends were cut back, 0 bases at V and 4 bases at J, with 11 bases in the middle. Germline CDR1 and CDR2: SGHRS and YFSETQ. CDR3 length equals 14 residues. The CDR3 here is CASSLALDLYEQYF. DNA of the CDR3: TGCGCCAGCAGCTTGGCCCTAGATTTATACGAGCAGTACTTC.

CDR3 residues: CASNPGSSGNTIYF. Written as DNA, the CDR3 is TGTGCCAGCAACCCAGGGAGCTCTGGAAACACCATATATTTT. V and J are TRBV19 and TRBJ1-3, with D possibly TRBD1 on 5 matching bases. Germline V gene lookup returns CDR1 LNHDA and CDR2 SQIVND (reference sequence). The CDR3 loop spans 14 amino acids. Trimming shortened V by 9 bases and J by 0 bases, and 12 bases separated the two germline ends.

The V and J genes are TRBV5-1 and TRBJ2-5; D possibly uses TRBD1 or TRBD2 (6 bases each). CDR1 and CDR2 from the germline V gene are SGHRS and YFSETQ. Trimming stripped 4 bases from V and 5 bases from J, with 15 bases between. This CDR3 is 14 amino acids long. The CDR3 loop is CASSTQTGGETQYF. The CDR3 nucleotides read TGCGCCAGCAGCACCCAGACAGGAGGGGAGACCCAGTACTTC.

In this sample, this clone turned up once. The CDR3 is CASRGPGGTYEQYF. Written as DNA, the CDR3 is TGTGCCAGCAGGGGACCGGGGGGGACCTACGAGCAGTACTTC. The chain joins TRBV6-5 to TRBJ2-7, with 8 bases aligning to TRBD2. From germline, CDR1 is MNHEY and CDR2 SVGAGI. With V trimmed by 6 bases and J by 2 bases, 6 bases remained unmatched. The CDR3 consists of 14 residues.

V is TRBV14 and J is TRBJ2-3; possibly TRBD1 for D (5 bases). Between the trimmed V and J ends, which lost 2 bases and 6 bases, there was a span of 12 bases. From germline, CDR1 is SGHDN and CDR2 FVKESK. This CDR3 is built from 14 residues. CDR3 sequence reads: CASSQQDIPDTQYF. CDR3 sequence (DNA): TGTGCCAGCAGCCAACAGGACATCCCTGATACGCAGTATTTT. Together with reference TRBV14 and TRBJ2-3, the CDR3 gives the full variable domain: EAGVTQFPSHSVIEKGQTVTLRCDPISGHDNLYWYRRVMGKEIKFLLHFVKESKQDESGMPNNRFLAERTGGTYSTLKVQPAELEDSGVYFCASSQQDIPDTQYFGPGTRLTVL.

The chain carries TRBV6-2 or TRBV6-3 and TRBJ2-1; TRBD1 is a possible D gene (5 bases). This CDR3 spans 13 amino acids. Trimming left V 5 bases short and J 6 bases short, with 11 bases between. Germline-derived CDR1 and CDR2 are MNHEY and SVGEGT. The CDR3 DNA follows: TGTGCCAGCAGTGGGCAAGACAGCAATGAGCAGTTCTTC. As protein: CASSGQDSNEQFF.

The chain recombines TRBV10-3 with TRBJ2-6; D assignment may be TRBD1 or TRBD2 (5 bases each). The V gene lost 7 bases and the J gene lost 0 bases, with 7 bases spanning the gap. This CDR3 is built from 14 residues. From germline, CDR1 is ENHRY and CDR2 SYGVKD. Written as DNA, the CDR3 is TGTGCCATCACTGGGGGCTCTGGGGCCAACGTCCTGACTTTC. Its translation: CAITGGSGANVLTF.

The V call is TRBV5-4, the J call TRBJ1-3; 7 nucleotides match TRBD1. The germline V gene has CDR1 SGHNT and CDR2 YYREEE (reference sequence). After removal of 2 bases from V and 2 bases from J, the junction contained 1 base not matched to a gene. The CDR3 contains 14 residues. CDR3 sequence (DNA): TGTGCCAGCAGCTTAGGGACAGCTGGAAACACCATATATTTT. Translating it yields CASSLGTAGNTIYF.

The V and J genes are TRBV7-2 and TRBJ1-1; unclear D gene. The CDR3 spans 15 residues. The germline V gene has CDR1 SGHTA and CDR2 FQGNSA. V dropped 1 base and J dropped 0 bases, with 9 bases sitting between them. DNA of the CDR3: TGTGCCAGCAGCTTAGAAGTTTCCATGAACACTGAAGCTTTCTTT. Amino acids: CASSLEVSMNTEAFF.